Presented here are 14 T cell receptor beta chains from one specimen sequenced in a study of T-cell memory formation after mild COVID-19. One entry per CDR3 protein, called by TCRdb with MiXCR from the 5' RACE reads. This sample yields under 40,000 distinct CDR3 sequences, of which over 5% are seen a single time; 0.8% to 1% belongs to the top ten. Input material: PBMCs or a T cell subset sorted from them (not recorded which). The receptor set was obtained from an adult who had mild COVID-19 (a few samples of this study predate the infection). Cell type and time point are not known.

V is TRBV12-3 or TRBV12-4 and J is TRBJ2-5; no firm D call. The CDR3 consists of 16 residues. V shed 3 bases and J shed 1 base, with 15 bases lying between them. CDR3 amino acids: CASSLGLVGPQETQYF. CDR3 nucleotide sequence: TGTGCCAGCAGTTTGGGCCTGGTTGGTCCCCAAGAGACCCAGTACTTC.

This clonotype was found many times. The CDR3 DNA is TGTGCCAGCAGTTTCGGGGCCAGGAACACTGAAGCTTTCTTT. Translating gives CASSFGARNTEAFF. The chain has TRBV12-3 or TRBV12-4 and TRBJ1-1, with D tentatively TRBD1 (5 bases). The CDR3 is 14 residues long. Trimming took off 3 bases at V and 1 base at J, with 9 bases between the two ends.

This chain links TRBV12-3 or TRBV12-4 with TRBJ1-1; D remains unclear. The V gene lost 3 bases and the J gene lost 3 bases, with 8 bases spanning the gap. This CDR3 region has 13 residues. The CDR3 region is CASSFSRDTEAFF. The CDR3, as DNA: TGTGCCAGCAGTTTCTCTCGGGACACTGAAGCTTTCTTT.

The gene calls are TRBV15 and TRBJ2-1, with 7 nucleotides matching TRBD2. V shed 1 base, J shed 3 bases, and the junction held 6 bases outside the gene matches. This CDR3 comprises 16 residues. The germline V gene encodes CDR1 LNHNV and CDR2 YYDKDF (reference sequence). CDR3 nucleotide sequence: TGTGCCACCAGCAGAGGGTCGCTAGCGGACTACAATGAGCAGTTCTTC. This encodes CATSRGSLADYNEQFF.

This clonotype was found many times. CDR3 sequence (DNA): TGTGCCAGCAGCCCGGGACTAGCGGGAGGGCGCTACGAGCAGTACTTC. This codes for CASSPGLAGGRYEQYF. J is TRBJ2-7 and V is TRBV25-1; 16 bases are a match to TRBD2. Germline V gene data show CDR1 as MGHDK and CDR2 as SYGVNS. CDR3 length equals 16 residues. J was trimmed by 3 bases and V by 6 bases; bases with no gene match: 5.

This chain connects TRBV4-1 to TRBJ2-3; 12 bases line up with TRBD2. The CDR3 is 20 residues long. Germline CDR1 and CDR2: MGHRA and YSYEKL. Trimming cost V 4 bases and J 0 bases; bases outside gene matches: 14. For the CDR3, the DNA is TGCGCCAGCAGCCGGGAAGGCTCTAGCGGGAGGGCCAGGAGCACAGATACGCAGTATTTT. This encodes CASSREGSSGRARSTDTQYF.

CDR3 DNA sequence: TGCGCCAGCAGCCCCGGGACAGGCGGGGGCTACACCTTC. Its protein product is CASSPGTGGGYTF. The chain links TRBV5-1 to TRBJ1-2; 8 bases agree with TRBD1. CDR1 is SGHRS, CDR2 YFSETQ, per germline. The CDR3 length is 13 residues. V was pared by 4 bases and J by 8 bases, with 7 bases of the junction left unmatched.

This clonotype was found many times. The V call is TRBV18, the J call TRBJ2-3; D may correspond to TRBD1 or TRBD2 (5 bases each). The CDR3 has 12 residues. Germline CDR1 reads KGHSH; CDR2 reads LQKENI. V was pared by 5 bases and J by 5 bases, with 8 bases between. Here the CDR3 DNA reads TGTGCCAGCTCAGAGGGGCAAGATACGCAGTATTTT. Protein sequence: CASSEGQDTQYF. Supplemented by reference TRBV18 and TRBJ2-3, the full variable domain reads NAGVMQNPRHLVRRRGQEARLRCSPMKGHSHVYWYRQLPEEGLKFMVYLQKENIIDESGMPKERFSAEFPKEGPSILRIQQVVRGDSAAYFCASSEGQDTQYFGPGTRLTVL.

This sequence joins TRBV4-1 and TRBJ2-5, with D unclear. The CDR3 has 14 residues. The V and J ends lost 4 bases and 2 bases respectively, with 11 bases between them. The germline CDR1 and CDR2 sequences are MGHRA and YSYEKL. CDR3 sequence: CASSPGPSQETQYF. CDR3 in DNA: TGCGCCAGCAGCCCCGGGCCTTCTCAAGAGACCCAGTACTTC.

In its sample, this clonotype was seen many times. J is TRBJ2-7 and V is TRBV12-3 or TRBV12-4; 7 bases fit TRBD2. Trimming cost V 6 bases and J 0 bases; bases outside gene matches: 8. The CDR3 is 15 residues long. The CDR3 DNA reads TGTGCCAGCAGCCCTGGGGCGGGAGACTCCTACGAGCAGTACTTC. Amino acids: CASSPGAGDSYEQYF.

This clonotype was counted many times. CDR3 in amino acids: CASSLRDENIQYF. As DNA, the CDR3 is TGCGCCAGCAGCCTCCGGGACGAAAACATTCAGTACTTC. The chain carries TRBV5-1 and TRBJ2-4; D is possibly TRBD1 or TRBD2 (5 bases each). The V end lost 4 bases, the J end lost 5 bases, and 10 bases lay between the germline ends. Germline-derived CDR1 and CDR2 are SGHRS and YFSETQ. The CDR3 has 13 residues.

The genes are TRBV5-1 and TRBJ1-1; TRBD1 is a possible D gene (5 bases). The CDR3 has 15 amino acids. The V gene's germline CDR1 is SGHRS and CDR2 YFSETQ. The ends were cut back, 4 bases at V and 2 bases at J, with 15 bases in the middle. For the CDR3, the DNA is TGCGCCAGCAGCCCCCGGGGGGGGGACAACACTGAAGCTTTCTTT. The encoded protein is CASSPRGGDNTEAFF.

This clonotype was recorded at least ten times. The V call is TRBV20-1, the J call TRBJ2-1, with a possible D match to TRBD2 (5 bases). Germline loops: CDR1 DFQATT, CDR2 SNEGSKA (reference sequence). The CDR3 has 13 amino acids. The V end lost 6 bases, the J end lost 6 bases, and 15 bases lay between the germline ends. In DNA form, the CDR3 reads TGCAGTGCCCCAAAAGGAGGCGGCAATGAGCAGTTCTTC. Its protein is CSAPKGGGNEQFF.

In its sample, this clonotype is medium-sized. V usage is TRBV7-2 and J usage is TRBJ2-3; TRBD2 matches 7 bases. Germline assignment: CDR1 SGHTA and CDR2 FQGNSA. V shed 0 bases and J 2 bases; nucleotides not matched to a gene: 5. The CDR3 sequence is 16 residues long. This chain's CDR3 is CASSLAPSGYTDTQYF. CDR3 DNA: TGTGCCAGCAGCTTAGCTCCTAGCGGATACACAGATACGCAGTATTTT. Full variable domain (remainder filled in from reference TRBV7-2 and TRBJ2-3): GAGVSQSPSNKVTEKGKDVELRCDPISGHTALYWYRQSLGQGLEFLIYFQGNSAPDKSGLPSDRFSAERTGGSVSTLTIQRTQQEDSAVYLCASSLAPSGYTDTQYFGPGTRLTVL.